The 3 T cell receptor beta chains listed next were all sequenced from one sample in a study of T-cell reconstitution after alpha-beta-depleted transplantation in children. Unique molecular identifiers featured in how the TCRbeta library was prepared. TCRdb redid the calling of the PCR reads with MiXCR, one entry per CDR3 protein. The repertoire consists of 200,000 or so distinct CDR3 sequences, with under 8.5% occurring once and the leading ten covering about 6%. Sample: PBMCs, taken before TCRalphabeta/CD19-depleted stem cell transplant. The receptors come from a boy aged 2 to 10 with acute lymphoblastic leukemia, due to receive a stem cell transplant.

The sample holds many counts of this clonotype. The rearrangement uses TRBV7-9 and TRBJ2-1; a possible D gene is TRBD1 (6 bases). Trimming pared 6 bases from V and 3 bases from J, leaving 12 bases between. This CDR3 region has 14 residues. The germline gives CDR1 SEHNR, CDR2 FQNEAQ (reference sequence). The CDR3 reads CASSGQKSYNEQFF. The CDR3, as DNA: TGTGCCAGCAGTGGACAGAAAAGCTACAATGAGCAGTTCTTC.

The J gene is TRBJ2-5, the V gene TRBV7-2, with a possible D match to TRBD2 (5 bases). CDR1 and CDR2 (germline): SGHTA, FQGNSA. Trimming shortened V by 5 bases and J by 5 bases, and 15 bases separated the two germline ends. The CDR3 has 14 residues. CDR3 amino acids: CASSREMAVETQYF. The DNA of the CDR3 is TGTGCCAGCAGCCGGGAAATGGCGGTGGAGACCCAGTACTTC.

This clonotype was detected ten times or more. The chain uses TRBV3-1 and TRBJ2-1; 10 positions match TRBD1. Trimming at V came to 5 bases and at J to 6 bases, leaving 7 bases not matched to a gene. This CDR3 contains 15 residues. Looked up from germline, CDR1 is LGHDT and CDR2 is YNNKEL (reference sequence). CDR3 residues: CASSLPGQGFNEQFF. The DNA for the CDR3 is TGTGCCAGCAGCTTACCGGGACAGGGGTTCAATGAGCAGTTCTTC.